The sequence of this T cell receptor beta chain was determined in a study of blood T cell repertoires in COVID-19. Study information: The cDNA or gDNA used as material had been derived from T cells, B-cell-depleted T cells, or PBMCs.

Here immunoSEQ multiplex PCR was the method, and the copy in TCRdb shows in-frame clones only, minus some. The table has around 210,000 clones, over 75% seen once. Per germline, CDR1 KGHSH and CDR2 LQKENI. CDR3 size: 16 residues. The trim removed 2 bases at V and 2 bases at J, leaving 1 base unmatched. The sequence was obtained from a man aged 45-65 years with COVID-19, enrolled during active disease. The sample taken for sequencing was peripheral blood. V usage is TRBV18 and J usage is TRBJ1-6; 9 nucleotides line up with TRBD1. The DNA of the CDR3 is TGTGCCAGCTCACCAGGACAGGGGACCTATAATTCACCCCTCCACTTT. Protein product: CASSPGQGTYNSPLHF.